This T cell receptor beta chain was documented in a study of technical replicates of blood from a few donors. TCRdb keeps only in-frame clones here, not all; method: immunoSEQ multiplex PCR. Here the sample spans over 80,000 clones, 90% to 97% being singletons. Sequences were obtained from T cells isolated from PBMCs. This TCR was recovered from a human donor in good health.

The CDR3 spells CASSFSGRIHEQYF. The CDR3 DNA is TGTGCCAGCAGTTTTAGCGGGAGAATCCACGAGCAGTACTTC. This sequence joins TRBV28 and TRBJ2-7, with 9 bases identical to TRBD2. The CDR3 is 14 residues long. The ends lost 3 bases at V and 5 bases at J; junction bases unmatched: 5. Germline-derived CDR1 and CDR2 are MDHEN and SYDVKM.